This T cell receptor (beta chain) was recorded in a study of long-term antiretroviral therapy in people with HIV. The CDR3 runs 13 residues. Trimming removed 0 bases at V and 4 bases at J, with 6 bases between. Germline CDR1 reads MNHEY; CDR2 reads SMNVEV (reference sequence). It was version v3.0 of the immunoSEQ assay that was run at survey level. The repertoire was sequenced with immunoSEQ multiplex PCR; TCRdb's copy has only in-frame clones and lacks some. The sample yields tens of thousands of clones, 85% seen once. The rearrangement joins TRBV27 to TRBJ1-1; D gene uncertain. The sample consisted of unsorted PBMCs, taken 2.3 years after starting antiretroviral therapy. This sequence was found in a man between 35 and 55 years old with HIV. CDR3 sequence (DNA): TGTGCCAGCAGTTTATCAGATATCACTGAAGCTTTCTTT. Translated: CASSLSDITEAFF.